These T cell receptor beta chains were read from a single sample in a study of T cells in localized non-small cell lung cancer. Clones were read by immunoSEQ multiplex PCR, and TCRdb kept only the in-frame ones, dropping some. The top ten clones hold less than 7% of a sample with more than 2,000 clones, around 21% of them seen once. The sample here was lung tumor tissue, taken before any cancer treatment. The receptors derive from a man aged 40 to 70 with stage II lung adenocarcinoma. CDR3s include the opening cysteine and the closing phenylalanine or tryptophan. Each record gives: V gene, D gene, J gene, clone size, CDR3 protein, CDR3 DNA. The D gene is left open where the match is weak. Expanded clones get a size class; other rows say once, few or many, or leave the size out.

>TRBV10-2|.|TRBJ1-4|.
CASSERDATNEKLFF
TGCGCCAGCAGTGAGAGGGATGCAACTAATGAAAAACTGTTTTTT
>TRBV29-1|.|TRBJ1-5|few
CSVRDNFNQPQHF
TGCAGCGTCCGGGACAACTTCAATCAGCCCCAGCATTTT
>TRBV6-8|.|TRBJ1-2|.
CASSSDGRGYGYTF
TGTGCCAGCAGTTCGGACGGAAGAGGTTATGGCTACACCTTC
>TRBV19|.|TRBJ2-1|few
CASSPGWGNEQFF
TGTGCCAGTAGTCCAGGATGGGGCAATGAGCAGTTCTTC
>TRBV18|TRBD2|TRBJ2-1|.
CASSRMTSGSGREQFF
TGTGCCAGCTCACGAATGACTAGCGGGAGTGGGCGTGAGCAGTTCTTC
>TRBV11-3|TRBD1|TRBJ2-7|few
CASSLGGQGKGYEQYF
TGTGCCAGCAGCTTAGGGGGACAGGGGAAAGGGTACGAGCAGTACTTC
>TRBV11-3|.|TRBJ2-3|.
CASSSSGGTDTQYF
TGTGCCAGCAGCTCCTCAGGTGGCACAGATACGCAGTATTTT
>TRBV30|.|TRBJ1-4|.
CAWSASAEGGELFF
TGTGCCTGGAGCGCCTCGGCAGAAGGGGGAGAACTGTTTTTT
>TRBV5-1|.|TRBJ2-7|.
CASSFGGLSGMWAEQYF
TGCGCCAGCAGCTTTGGCGGGCTCTCGGGGATGTGGGCCGAGCAGTACTTC
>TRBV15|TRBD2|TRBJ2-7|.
CATSRDAGEAYEQYF
TGTGCCACCAGCAGAGATGCGGGGGAGGCCTACGAGCAGTACTTC